The clone carrying this T cell receptor beta chain was seen only a few times. Antigen unknown. A much larger clone differs from this one at a single base, so this may be a read error. CDR1 is SGHAT, CDR2 FQNNGV, per germline. The CDR3 totals 12 residues. V dropped 11 bases and J dropped 6 bases, with 11 bases sitting between them. The data belong to a study of tumor-infiltrating lymphocytes in primary liver carcinoma. Production of TCR beta cDNA used approximately 0.45 ug total RNA together with a constant-region primer. Employing slightly modified ARM-PCR, three nested multiplex PCR rounds were run, and these gave rise to the TCR beta libraries. The opening two PCR rounds, nine to eleven cycles each, paired TRBV1-TRBV30 forward primers with a C-beta reverse primer. TCRdb fed the multiplex PCR reads into MiXCR, producing one record per CDR3 protein. The sample contains some 180,000 distinct CDR3 sequences, 60% of which appear only once.

Findings and caveats of the study: Because the samples were bulk unsorted, the study did not compare CD4+ and CD8+ repertoires.

Both blood RNA, taken from unsorted whole blood, and germline DNA were extracted. The V call is TRBV11-2, the J call TRBJ1-6; D gene ambiguous. This receptor was obtained from a man in his forties with primary liver carcinoma and hepatitis B virus infection. The sample taken for sequencing was peripheral blood. This CDR3 is CAYSLSNSPLHF. In nucleotides, the CDR3 is TGTGCCTACAGCTTGAGTAATTCACCCCTCCACTTT.